This TCR beta chain derives from a study of blood T cells in healthy people across ages. The length of the CDR3 is 15 residues. Germline V lookup: CDR1 MDHEN, CDR2 SYDVKM. The V end was cut by 3 bases, the J end by 4 bases, with 12 bases between. For the second PCR, which ran for about 7 to 11 cycles, a sample-barcoded 5' primer and a J-beta primer mix were used. TCRdb independently ran MiXCR on the 5' RACE reads; one entry per CDR3 protein. The sample shows roughly 2 million distinct CDR3 sequences, around half of them seen only once. The V call is TRBV28, the J call TRBJ1-4; no clear D. Sequencing used blood. The receptor was isolated from a woman aged 35 to 49 in good health. The DNA for the CDR3 is TGTGCCAGCAGTTTTAGAGGGTCCATTAATGAAAAACTGTTTTTT. Translation: CASSFRGSINEKLFF.